The 21 T cell receptor beta chains in this list originate from one sample, sequenced in a study of shared clonotypes between healthy human individuals. Clones were sequenced by immunoSEQ multiplex PCR, and TCRdb holds only the in-frame ones, with some missing. The table lists about 230,000 clones, under 80% of them singletons, with 11% in the top ten. Source material: memory CD4+ T cells sorted from blood. The subset: CD45RA-negative fraction. The receptors originated from a man in his thirties or forties in good health.

A single count supports this clone. This chain connects TRBV30 to TRBJ2-1, with TRBD2 matching over 13 bases. V shed 3 bases and J 7 bases; nucleotides not matched to a gene: 3. The CDR3 runs to 14 residues. Germline CDR1 and CDR2: GTSNPN and SVGIG (reference sequence). The CDR3 here is CAWRLAGGPNEQFF. DNA for the CDR3: TGTGCCTGGAGACTAGCGGGAGGGCCGAATGAGCAGTTCTTC.

The chain joins TRBV5-1 to TRBJ2-7; possibly TRBD2 for D (5 bases). Germline values: CDR1 SGHRS, CDR2 YFSETQ. CDR3 size: 15 residues. Trimming removed 0 bases at V and 3 bases at J, with 13 bases between. CDR3 DNA: TGCGCCAGCAGCTTGGCAGAGGGAAAGGACTACGAGCAGTACTTC. Translating it yields CASSLAEGKDYEQYF.

CDR3 residues: CASSSLQGGIVAKNIQYF. Here the CDR3 DNA reads TGTGCCAGCAGCTCCCTACAGGGGGGAATAGTCGCCAAAAACATTCAGTACTTC. V gene TRBV7-8 combines with J gene TRBJ2-4, with 8 bases that match TRBD1. Germline V gene sequence: CDR1 SGHVS, CDR2 FQNEAQ. The CDR3 runs 18 residues. The trim removed 4 bases at V and 1 base at J, leaving 12 bases unmatched.

This chain connects TRBV15 to TRBJ2-6; 7 nucleotides line up with TRBD1. The V gene end was trimmed by 6 bases and the J gene end by 0 bases; junction bases not matched to a gene: 8. Germline values: CDR1 LNHNV, CDR2 YYDKDF (reference sequence). The CDR3 is made up of 17 amino acids. Here the CDR3 DNA reads TGTGCCACCAGTACCGGGACAGCTCCCTCTGGGGCCAACGTCCTGACTTTC. Translating it yields CATSTGTAPSGANVLTF.

The genes are TRBV5-1 and TRBJ1-3, with D unclear. The CDR3 contains 14 residues. Trimming shortened V by 2 bases and J by 4 bases, and 10 bases separated the two germline ends. Germline V gives CDR1 SGHRS, CDR2 YFSETQ. CDR3: CASSFESQGNTIYF. CDR3 sequence (DNA): TGCGCCAGCAGCTTTGAGAGTCAAGGAAACACCATATATTTT.

This clone occurred a few times. The rearrangement joins TRBV7-3 to TRBJ2-3; D uncertain. The CDR3 has 14 residues. Germline V lookup: CDR1 SGHTA, CDR2 FQGTGA. V was shortened by 2 bases and J by 4 bases, with 10 bases between the two germline ends. CDR3 DNA sequence: TGTGCCAGCAGCTTAGATCCGGGTCCAGATACGCAGTATTTT. It codes for CASSLDPGPDTQYF.

The chain has TRBV5-5 and TRBJ2-7, with no clear D. The CDR3 has 14 residues. In germline, CDR1 is SGHKS, CDR2 YYEKEE (reference sequence). Between the trimmed V and J ends, which lost 1 base and 0 bases, there was a span of 8 bases. This CDR3 is CASSLRLSSYEQYF. The DNA for the CDR3 is TGTGCCAGCAGCTTGAGGCTAAGCTCCTACGAGCAGTACTTC.

The rearrangement links TRBV25-1 to TRBJ2-6; weak D call: TRBD2 (5 bases). The CDR3 loop spans 16 amino acids. V was cut by 3 bases and J by 4 bases, with 13 bases left in between. Per germline, CDR1 MGHDK and CDR2 SYGVNS. This CDR3 is CASSDLRATGANVLTF. The CDR3 DNA reads TGTGCCAGCAGTGACCTGAGGGCTACGGGGGCCAACGTCCTGACTTTC.

The table lists this clone with many counts. The chain joins TRBV10-2 to TRBJ2-1; 8 positions agree with TRBD2. With 11 bases clipped from V and 5 bases from J, the junction kept 14 bases outside the gene matches. CDR3 length equals 15 residues. From germline, CDR1 is WSHSY and CDR2 SAAADI. CDR3 nucleotide sequence: TGCGCCGGAACAAATGTAGCGGGACTAAACAATGAGCAGTTCTTC. Encoded protein: CAGTNVAGLNNEQFF.

The table lists this clone with a count of one. The chain carries TRBV5-4 and TRBJ1-2; 10 positions agree with TRBD1. CDR1 SGHNT and CDR2 YYREEE come from the germline V gene (reference sequence). The ends lost 7 bases at V and 6 bases at J; junction bases unmatched: 9. The CDR3 extends over 14 amino acids. The CDR3: CASGAGQGIDGYTF. The CDR3 DNA follows: TGTGCCAGCGGTGCGGGACAGGGGATTGATGGCTACACCTTC.

The chain uses TRBV14 and TRBJ2-7; a possible D gene is TRBD1 (6 bases). Deletions cut 4 bases from V and 4 bases from J, with 14 bases between. The CDR3 is 14 residues long. Germline CDR1 reads SGHDN; CDR2 reads FVKESK. The CDR3 DNA is TGTGCCAGCAGCCCCCAGGGGCCCCTTTACGAGCAGTACTTC. This gives the protein CASSPQGPLYEQYF.

The rearrangement uses TRBV27 and TRBJ2-1; the match to TRBD1 covers 10 bases. Germline V gives CDR1 MNHEY, CDR2 SMNVEV (reference sequence). The trim removed 5 bases at V and 9 bases at J, leaving 7 bases unmatched. This CDR3 has 14 residues. The CDR3 DNA reads as TGTGCCAGCAGTCTACTGGACAGGGGGTTTGAGCAGTTCTTC. Translating gives CASSLLDRGFEQFF.

This chain links TRBV7-9 with TRBJ2-7; D gene unclear. Germline V CDR1 and CDR2: SEHNR, FQNEAQ (reference sequence). The CDR3 has 14 residues. Deletions cut 3 bases from V and 3 bases from J, with 12 bases between. CDR3 in amino acids: CASSFGTKDYEQYF. The DNA for the CDR3 is TGTGCCAGCAGCTTTGGAACTAAAGACTACGAGCAGTACTTC.

This clone turned up a few times. This chain joins TRBV5-1 and TRBJ2-2, with 9 bases matching TRBD1. The CDR3 length is 14 residues. The V gene end was trimmed by 3 bases and the J gene end by 4 bases; junction bases not matched to a gene: 1. CDR1 and CDR2 (germline): SGHRS, YFSETQ. CDR3 residues: CASSWTGVTGELFF. The CDR3 region has the DNA TGCGCCAGCAGCTGGACAGGGGTCACCGGGGAGCTGTTTTTT.

This clone was recorded once. The genes are TRBV25-1 and TRBJ2-1, with 12 bases that match TRBD2. There are 18 residues in the CDR3. Per germline, CDR1 MGHDK and CDR2 SYGVNS. V shed 2 bases and J 4 bases; nucleotides not matched to a gene: 9. The CDR3 DNA reads TGTGCCAGCAGTGAAACCCCTAAACTAGCGGGAGGTTACAATGAGCAGTTCTTC. It specifies CASSETPKLAGGYNEQFF. Full variable domain (missing parts from reference TRBV25-1 and TRBJ2-1): EADIYQTPRYLVIGTGKKITLECSQTMGHDKMYWYQQDPGMELHLIHYSYGVNSTEKGDLSSESTVSRIRTEHFPLTLESARPSHTSQYLCASSETPKLAGGYNEQFFGPGTRLTVL.

J is TRBJ2-1 and V is TRBV19; 9 bases map to TRBD2. The CDR3 totals 16 residues. V trimming: 5 bases; J trimming: 2 bases; junction bases outside the gene matches: 7. Germline loops: CDR1 LNHDA, CDR2 SQIVND (reference sequence). CDR3 residues: CASSLQTSGAYNEQFF. CDR3 coding DNA: TGTGCCAGTAGTCTCCAGACTAGCGGAGCCTACAATGAGCAGTTCTTC.

This clone was observed once. This sequence joins TRBV6-1 and TRBJ2-3; D ambiguous. V dropped 5 bases and J dropped 0 bases, with 12 bases sitting between them. Per the germline V gene, CDR1 is MNHNS and CDR2 is SASEGT. This CDR3 comprises 15 residues. The CDR3, as DNA: TGTGCCAGCAGTCAAAACTCGGGCAGCACAGATACGCAGTATTTT. Protein: CASSQNSGSTDTQYF.

This clone was counted ten times or more. The genes are TRBV10-1 and TRBJ1-2; D gene unclear. Germline-derived CDR1 and CDR2 are WNHNN and SYGVQD (reference sequence). This CDR3 region has 11 residues. V was cut by 4 bases and J by 7 bases, with 7 bases left in between. The CDR3 spells CASSAGFGYTF. The CDR3 bases are TGCGCCAGCAGTGCGGGGTTTGGCTACACCTTC.

This clone was recorded only once. This chain joins TRBV27 and TRBJ2-1; D is unresolved. Trimming took off 3 bases at V and 4 bases at J, with 7 bases between the two ends. CDR1 MNHEY and CDR2 SMNVEV come from the germline V gene (reference sequence). The CDR3 sequence is 13 residues long. CDR3 region: CASSFGLYNEQFF. The CDR3 nucleotides are TGTGCCAGCAGTTTTGGTCTTTACAATGAGCAGTTCTTC.

The V gene is TRBV15, the J gene TRBJ2-2; the match to TRBD1 covers 8 bases. The CDR3 runs 19 residues. CDR1 is LNHNV, CDR2 YYDKDF, per germline (reference sequence). V lost 0 bases, J lost 2 bases, and 11 bases stayed unmatched. The CDR3 coding sequence is TGTGCCACCAGCAGAGATGACCATTGGACAGGGAGAAACACCGGGGAGCTGTTTTTT. This translates into CATSRDDHWTGRNTGELFF.

This chain uses TRBV5-6 with TRBJ2-3; 8 nucleotides agree with TRBD2. The germline V gene encodes CDR1 SGHDT and CDR2 YYEEEE. Germline trimming cut 4 bases from V and 0 bases from J; bases unmatched to any gene: 10. This CDR3 has 17 amino acids. DNA of the CDR3: TGTGCCAGCAGCGATTCCGGGACTAGGGGGAGCACAGATACGCAGTATTTT. Protein product: CASSDSGTRGSTDTQYF.